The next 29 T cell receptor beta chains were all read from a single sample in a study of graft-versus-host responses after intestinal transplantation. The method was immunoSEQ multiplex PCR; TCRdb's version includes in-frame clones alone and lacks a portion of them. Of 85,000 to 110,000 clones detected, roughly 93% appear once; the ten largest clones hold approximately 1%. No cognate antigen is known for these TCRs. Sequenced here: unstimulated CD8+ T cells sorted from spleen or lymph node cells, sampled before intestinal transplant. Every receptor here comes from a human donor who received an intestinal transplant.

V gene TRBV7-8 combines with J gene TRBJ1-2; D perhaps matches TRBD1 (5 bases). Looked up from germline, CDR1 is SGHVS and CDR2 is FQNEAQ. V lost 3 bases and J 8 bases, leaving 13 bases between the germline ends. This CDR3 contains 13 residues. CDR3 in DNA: TGTGCCAGCAGCTTCGGGTCAGGGTGGGGCTACACCTTC. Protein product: CASSFGSGWGYTF.

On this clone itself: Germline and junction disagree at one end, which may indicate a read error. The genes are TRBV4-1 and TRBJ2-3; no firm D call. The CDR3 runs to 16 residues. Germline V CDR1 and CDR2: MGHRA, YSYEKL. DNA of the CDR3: TGCGCCAGCAGCCAAGACCCGGCCCTGGGCACCGATACGCAGTATTTT. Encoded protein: CASSQDPALGTDTQYF.

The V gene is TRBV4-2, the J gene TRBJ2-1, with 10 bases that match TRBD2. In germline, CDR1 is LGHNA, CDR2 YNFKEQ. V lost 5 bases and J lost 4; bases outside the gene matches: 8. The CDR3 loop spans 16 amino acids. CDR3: CASSIRSGGAYNEQFF. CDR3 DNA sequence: TGTGCCAGCAGCATAAGAAGCGGGGGGGCGTACAATGAGCAGTTCTTC.

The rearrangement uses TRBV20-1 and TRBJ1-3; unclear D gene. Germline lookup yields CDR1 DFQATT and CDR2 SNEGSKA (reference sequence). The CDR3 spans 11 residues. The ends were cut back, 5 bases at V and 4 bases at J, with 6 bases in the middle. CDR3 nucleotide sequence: TGCAGTGCTTCGAACGGAAACACCATATATTTT. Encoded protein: CSASNGNTIYF.

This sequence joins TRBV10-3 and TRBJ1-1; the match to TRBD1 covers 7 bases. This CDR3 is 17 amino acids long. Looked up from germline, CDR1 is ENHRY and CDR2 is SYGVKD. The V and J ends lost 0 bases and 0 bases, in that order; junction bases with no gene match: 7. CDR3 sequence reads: CAISESAGGLMNTEAFF. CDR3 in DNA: TGTGCCATCAGTGAGTCAGCAGGGGGTTTGATGAACACTGAAGCTTTCTTT.

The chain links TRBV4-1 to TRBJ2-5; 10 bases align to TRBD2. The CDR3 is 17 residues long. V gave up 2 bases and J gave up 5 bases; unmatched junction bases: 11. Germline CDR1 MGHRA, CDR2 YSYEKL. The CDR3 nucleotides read TGCGCCAGCAGCCAAAGGTTCCCCAGCGGGGGGGCGGAGACCCAGTACTTC. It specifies CASSQRFPSGGAETQYF.

CDR3 in amino acids: CASSPAGDEKLFF. DNA of the CDR3: TGTGCCAGCAGCCCGGCGGGCGATGAAAAACTGTTTTTT. The J gene is TRBJ1-4, the V gene TRBV7-9; D unresolved. The CDR3 spans 13 residues. V lost 5 bases, J lost 6 bases, and 10 bases lay in between. Germline V gene sequence: CDR1 SEHNR, CDR2 FQNEAQ (reference sequence).

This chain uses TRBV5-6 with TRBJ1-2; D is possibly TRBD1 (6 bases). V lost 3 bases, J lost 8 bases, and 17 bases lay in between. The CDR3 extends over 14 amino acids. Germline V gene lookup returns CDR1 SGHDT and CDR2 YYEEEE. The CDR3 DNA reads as TGTGCCAGCAGCTCACAAGCAGGGGAACGCGGCTACACCTTC. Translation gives CASSSQAGERGYTF.

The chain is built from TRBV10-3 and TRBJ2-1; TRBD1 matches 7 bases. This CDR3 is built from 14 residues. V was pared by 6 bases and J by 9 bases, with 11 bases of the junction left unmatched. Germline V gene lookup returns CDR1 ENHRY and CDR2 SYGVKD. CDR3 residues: CAISPTTGLSEQFF. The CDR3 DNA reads TGTGCCATCAGCCCCACGACAGGGTTGAGTGAGCAGTTCTTC.

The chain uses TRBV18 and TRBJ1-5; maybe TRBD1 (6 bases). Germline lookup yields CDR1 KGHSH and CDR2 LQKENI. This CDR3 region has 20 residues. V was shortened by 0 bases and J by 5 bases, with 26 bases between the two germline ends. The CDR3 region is CASSPPIRRGWRQDYQPQHF. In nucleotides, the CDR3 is TGTGCCAGCTCACCACCGATCCGTAGAGGGTGGCGACAGGACTATCAGCCCCAGCATTTT.

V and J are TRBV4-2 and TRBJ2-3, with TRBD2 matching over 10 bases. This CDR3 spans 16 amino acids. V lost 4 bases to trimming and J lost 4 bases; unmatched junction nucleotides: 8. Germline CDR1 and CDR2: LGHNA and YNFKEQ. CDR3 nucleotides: TGTGCCAGCAGCCCAACGTTAGCGGGGGGCCCAGATACGCAGTATTTT. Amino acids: CASSPTLAGGPDTQYF.

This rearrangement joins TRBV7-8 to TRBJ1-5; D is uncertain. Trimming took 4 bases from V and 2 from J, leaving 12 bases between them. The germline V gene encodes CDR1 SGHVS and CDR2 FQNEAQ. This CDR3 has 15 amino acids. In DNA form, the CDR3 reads TGTGCCAGCAGCTCCAATCAGAGGGGCAATCAGCCCCAGCATTTT. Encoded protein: CASSSNQRGNQPQHF.

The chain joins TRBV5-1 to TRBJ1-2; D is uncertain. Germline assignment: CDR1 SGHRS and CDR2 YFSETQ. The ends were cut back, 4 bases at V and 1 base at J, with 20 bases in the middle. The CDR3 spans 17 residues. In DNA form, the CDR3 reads TGCGCCAGCAGCCCGAACCCCTACACTTTAAGTAACTATGGCTACACCTTC. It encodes CASSPNPYTLSNYGYTF.

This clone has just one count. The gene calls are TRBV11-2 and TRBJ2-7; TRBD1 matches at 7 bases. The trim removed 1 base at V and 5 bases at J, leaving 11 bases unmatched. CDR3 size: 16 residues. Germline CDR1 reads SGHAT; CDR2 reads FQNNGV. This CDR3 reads CASSLVFEGARDEQYF. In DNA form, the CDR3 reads TGTGCCAGCAGCTTAGTGTTCGAGGGGGCGAGGGACGAGCAGTACTTC.

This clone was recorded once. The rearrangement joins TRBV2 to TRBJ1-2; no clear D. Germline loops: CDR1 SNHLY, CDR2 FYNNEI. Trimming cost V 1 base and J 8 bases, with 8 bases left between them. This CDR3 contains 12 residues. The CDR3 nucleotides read TGTGCCAGCAGTGAAGTGGTTGACGGCTACACCTTC. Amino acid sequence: CASSEVVDGYTF.

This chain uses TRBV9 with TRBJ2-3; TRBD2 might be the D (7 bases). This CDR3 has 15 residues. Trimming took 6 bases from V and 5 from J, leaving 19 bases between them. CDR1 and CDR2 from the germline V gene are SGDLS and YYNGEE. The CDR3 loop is CASNEGGASGDTQYF. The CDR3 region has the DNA TGTGCCAGCAACGAGGGGGGGGCCTCGGGAGATACGCAGTATTTT.

The CDR3 is CASSMQGHTEAFF. The CDR3 region has the DNA TGTGCCAGTAGTATGCAGGGGCACACTGAAGCTTTCTTT. The rearrangement uses TRBV19 and TRBJ1-1; tentatively, D is TRBD1 (6 bases). Germline CDR1 is LNHDA and CDR2 is SQIVND (reference sequence). CDR3 length equals 13 residues. Trimming pared 3 bases from V and 3 bases from J, leaving 8 bases between.

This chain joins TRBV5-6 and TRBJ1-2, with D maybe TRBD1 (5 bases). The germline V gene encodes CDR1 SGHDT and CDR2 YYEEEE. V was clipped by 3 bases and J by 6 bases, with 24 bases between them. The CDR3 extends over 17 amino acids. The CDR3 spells CASSSADAGVNLNGYTF. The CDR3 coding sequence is TGTGCCAGCAGCTCGGCGGACGCGGGGGTGAACTTAAATGGCTACACCTTC. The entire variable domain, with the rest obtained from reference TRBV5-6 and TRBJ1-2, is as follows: DAGVTQSPTHLIKTRGQQVTLRCSPKSGHDTVSWYQQALGQGPQFIFQYYEEEERQRGNFPDRFSGHQFPNYSSELNVNALLLGDSALYLCASSSADAGVNLNGYTFGSGTRLTVV.

For the CDR3, the DNA is TGTGCCAGCAGTACGAATACAGATACGCAGTATTTT. Its translation: CASSTNTDTQYF. The chain joins TRBV6-5 to TRBJ2-3, with D unclear. Trimming stripped 5 bases from V and 3 bases from J, with 6 bases between. The CDR3 covers 12 residues. From germline, CDR1 is MNHEY and CDR2 SVGAGI.

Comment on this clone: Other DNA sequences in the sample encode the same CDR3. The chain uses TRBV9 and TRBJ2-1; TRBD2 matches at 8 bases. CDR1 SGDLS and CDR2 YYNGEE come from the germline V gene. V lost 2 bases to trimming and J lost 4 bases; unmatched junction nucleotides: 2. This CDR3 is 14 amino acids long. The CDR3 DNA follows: TGTGCCAGCAGCGTCGGGGGGGATTACAATGAGCAGTTCTTC. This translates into CASSVGGDYNEQFF.

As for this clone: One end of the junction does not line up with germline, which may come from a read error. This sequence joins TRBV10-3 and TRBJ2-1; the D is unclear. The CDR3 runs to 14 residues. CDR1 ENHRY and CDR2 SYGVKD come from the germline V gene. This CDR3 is CAIGDLSSYNEQFF. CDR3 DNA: TGTGCCATCGGTGACTTGAGCTCCTACAATGAGCAGTTCTTC.

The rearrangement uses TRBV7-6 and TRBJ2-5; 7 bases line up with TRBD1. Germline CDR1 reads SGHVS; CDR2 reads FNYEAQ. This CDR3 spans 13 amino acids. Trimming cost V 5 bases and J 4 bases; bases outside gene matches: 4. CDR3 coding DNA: TGTGCCAGCAGCCCTGACAGGGTAGAGACCCAGTACTTC. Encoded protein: CASSPDRVETQYF.

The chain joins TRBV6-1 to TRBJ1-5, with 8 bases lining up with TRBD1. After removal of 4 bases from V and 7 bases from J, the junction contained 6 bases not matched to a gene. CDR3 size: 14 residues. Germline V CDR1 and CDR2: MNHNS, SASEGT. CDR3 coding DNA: TGTGCCAGCAGTGCGGACAGGGTTTACCAGCCCCAGCATTTT. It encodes CASSADRVYQPQHF.

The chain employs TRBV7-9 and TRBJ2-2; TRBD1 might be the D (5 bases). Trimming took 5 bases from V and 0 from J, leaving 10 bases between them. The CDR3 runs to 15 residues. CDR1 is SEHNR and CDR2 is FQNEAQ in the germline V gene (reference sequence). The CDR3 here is CASSPGPSNTGELFF. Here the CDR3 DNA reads TGTGCCAGCAGCCCAGGGCCATCGAACACCGGGGAGCTGTTTTTT.

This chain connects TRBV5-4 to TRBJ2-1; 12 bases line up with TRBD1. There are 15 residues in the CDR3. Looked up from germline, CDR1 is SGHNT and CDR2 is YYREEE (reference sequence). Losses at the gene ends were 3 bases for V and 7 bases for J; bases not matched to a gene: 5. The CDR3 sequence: CASSSGTGGGNEQFF. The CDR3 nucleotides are TGTGCCAGCAGCTCCGGGACAGGGGGCGGGAATGAGCAGTTCTTC. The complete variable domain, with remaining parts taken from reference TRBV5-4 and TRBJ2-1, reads ETGVTQSPTHLIKTRGQQVTLRCSSQSGHNTVSWYQQALGQGPQFIFQYYREEENGRGNFPPRFSGLQFPNYSSELNVNALELDDSALYLCASSSGTGGGNEQFFGPGTRLTVL.

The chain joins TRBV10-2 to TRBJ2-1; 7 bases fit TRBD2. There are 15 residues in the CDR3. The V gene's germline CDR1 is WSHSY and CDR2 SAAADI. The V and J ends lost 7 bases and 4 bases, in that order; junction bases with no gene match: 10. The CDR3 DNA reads TGCGCCAGCACGGGAGGCGGGGCCCTTTACAATGAGCAGTTCTTC. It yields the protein CASTGGGALYNEQFF.

The CDR3 loop is CASLRPGKDNEQFF. CDR3 DNA: TGTGCCAGCCTCCGCCCGGGGAAGGACAATGAGCAGTTCTTC. V usage is TRBV27 and J usage is TRBJ2-1; tentative D call: TRBD2 (5 bases). The CDR3 is 14 residues long. Trimming left V 8 bases short and J 5 bases short, with 16 bases between. Germline CDR1 is MNHEY and CDR2 is SMNVEV (reference sequence).

This chain's CDR3 is CASGLVRGSPSYEQYF. CDR3 bases: TGTGCTAGTGGTTTGGTACGGGGTAGCCCTTCCTACGAGCAGTACTTC. The chain carries TRBV12-5 and TRBJ2-7; D possibly corresponds to TRBD2 (5 bases). This CDR3 is built from 16 residues. Per germline, CDR1 LGHNT and CDR2 FRNRAP. Trimming pared 0 bases from V and 1 base from J, leaving 13 bases between.

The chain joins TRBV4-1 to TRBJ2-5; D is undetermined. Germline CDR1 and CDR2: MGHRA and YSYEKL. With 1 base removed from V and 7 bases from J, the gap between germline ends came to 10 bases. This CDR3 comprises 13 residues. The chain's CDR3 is CASSQGSTGTQYF. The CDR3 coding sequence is TGCGCCAGCAGCCAAGGCTCGACGGGGACCCAGTACTTC.